This TCR beta chain comes out of a study of response to subunit inactivated influenza vaccine. As concerns this clonotype: Its antigen is as yet unknown.

V lost 8 bases and J lost 5; bases outside the gene matches: 12. Germline V gene data show CDR1 as MNHEY and CDR2 as SVGEGT. The CDR3 consists of 14 residues. One entry per CDR3 protein results from TCRdb running MiXCR on the RT-PCR reads. Of roughly 700,000 distinct CDR3 sequences in the sample, approximately 14% were seen once. Notes on the study in general: The authors suggested that few new T cells are recruited per seasonal influenza vaccination.

The TCR sequence derives from a man aged 45-60 years who received an inactivated influenza vaccine. This chain uses TRBV6-2 or TRBV6-3 with TRBJ2-7; 7 bases agree with TRBD1. Sequenced material: PBMCs from blood, taken roughly 12 days after vaccination. CDR3 sequence: CASPPYRGPNEQYF. CDR3 in DNA: TGTGCCAGCCCGCCGTACAGGGGACCCAACGAGCAGTACTTC.